A selection of T cell receptor beta chains follows, all from one sample in a study of human T cells and chemical hapten exposure. TCRdb re-analysed the RACE reads in MiXCR, keeping a single row per CDR3 protein. The data show around 200,000 distinct CDR3 sequences, 20% to 25% seen once. The specimen comprised whole blood, sampled in connection with sensitization to the hapten diphenylcyclopropenone (DPC). Source of these receptors: a middle-aged woman with alopecia areata. Some clones in this sample may be carry-over from other donors' samples. Both conserved end residues are part of each CDR3. D genes are given only for firm matches. Clone size appears in some rows only: once, few, many, or a class for an expanded clone.

v_gene,abundance,d_gene,j_gene,CDR3aa,CDR3nt
TRBV29-1,few,TRBD2,TRBJ2-3,CSVKPTSGGEDTQYF,TGCAGCGTTAAACCAACTAGCGGCGGGGAAGATACGCAGTATTTT
TRBV6-5,NA,TRBD1,TRBJ2-7,CASSKGAGTITYEQYF,TGTGCCAGCAGTAAGGGGGCCGGGACAATCACCTACGAGCAGTACTTC
TRBV20-1,NA,NA,TRBJ2-1,CSARDGGLQFF,TGCAGTGCTAGAGACGGAGGGTTACAGTTCTTC
TRBV5-1,many,NA,TRBJ2-5,CASSLARGSQETQYF,TGCGCCAGCAGCTTGGCGAGGGGCTCCCAAGAGACCCAGTACTTC
TRBV18,NA,NA,TRBJ2-7,CASSRFRSPSEQYF,TGTGCCAGCTCACGATTCCGGTCCCCTAGCGAGCAGTACTTC
TRBV20-1,NA,NA,TRBJ2-7,CSAAPPGVRFYEQYF,TGCAGTGCCGCGCCCCCAGGGGTGAGGTTTTACGAGCAGTACTTC
TRBV4-2,NA,NA,TRBJ2-7,CASSQERGSSYEQYF,TGTGCCAGCAGCCAAGAACGGGGGAGCTCCTACGAGCAGTACTTC
TRBV4-3,NA,NA,TRBJ2-1,CASSQDGEQREFF,TGCGCCAGCAGCCAAGATGGAGAGCAAAGGGAGTTCTTC
TRBV28,NA,NA,TRBJ2-7,CASRDGNYEQYF,TGTGCCAGCAGGGACGGCAACTACGAGCAGTACTTC
TRBV5-1,NA,TRBD1,TRBJ2-1,CASSPTIRTGYNEQFF,TGCGCCAGCAGCCCAACGATTAGGACAGGGTACAATGAGCAGTTCTTC
TRBV20-1,NA,NA,TRBJ2-7,CSARDEGRFSYEQYF,TGCAGTGCTAGAGATGAGGGCAGGTTCTCCTACGAGCAGTACTTC
TRBV29-1,few,TRBD2,TRBJ2-3,CSVAGSGSGTDTQYF,TGCAGCGTTGCAGGTAGCGGGAGCGGGACAGATACGCAGTATTTT
TRBV21-1,NA,NA,TRBJ1-4,CASSFRGDMVDEKLFF,TGTGCCAGCAGCTTCCGAGGGGACATGGTCGACGAAAAACTGTTTTTT
TRBV6-5,NA,TRBD1,TRBJ2-2,CASSLQGWSGELFF,TGTGCCAGCAGTCTACAGGGGTGGTCCGGGGAGCTGTTTTTT
TRBV24-1,NA,NA,TRBJ2-6,CATSDPRANVLTF,TGTGCCACCAGTGACCCCCGGGCCAACGTCCTGACTTTC
TRBV28,few,NA,TRBJ1-3,CASSYAASGNTIYF,TGTGCCAGCAGTTACGCGGCATCTGGAAACACCATATATTTT
TRBV29-1,NA,TRBD2,TRBJ2-1,CSVEELLADYNEQFF,TGCAGCGTTGAAGAATTACTAGCGGACTACAATGAGCAGTTCTTC
TRBV6-2/TRBV6-3,few,NA,TRBJ2-1,CASSGVYNEQFF,TGTGCCAGCAGCGGAGTTTACAATGAGCAGTTCTTC
TRBV7-9,few,NA,TRBJ2-3,CASSYQGSRGTQYF,TGTGCCAGCAGCTATCAAGGGTCTCGGGGTACGCAGTATTTT
TRBV7-9,NA,TRBD1,TRBJ2-5,CASSLGGTGGKETQYF,TGTGCCAGCAGCTTAGGTGGGACAGGAGGAAAGGAGACCCAGTACTTC
TRBV14,NA,NA,TRBJ2-5,CASSLLVGETQYF,TGTGCCAGCAGCCTACTAGTTGGGGAGACCCAGTACTTC
TRBV5-1,NA,NA,TRBJ2-3,CASSLASVRADTQYF,TGCGCCAGCAGCTTGGCTAGCGTGCGGGCAGATACGCAGTATTTT
TRBV29-1,NA,NA,TRBJ1-4,CSVEVLNEKLFF,TGCAGCGTTGAAGTTCTTAATGAAAAACTGTTTTTT
TRBV7-2,NA,TRBD1,TRBJ2-3,CASRPDRAFTDTQYF,TGTGCCAGCAGACCCGACAGGGCGTTCACAGATACGCAGTATTTT
TRBV7-2,NA,NA,TRBJ2-7,CASSLTRQASYEQYF,TGTGCCAGCAGCTTAACGAGACAGGCCTCCTACGAGCAGTACTTC
TRBV6-1,NA,NA,TRBJ1-5,CASSERGVWSNQPQHF,TGTGCCAGCAGTGAGAGAGGGGTCTGGAGCAATCAGCCCCAGCATTTT
TRBV10-3,NA,TRBD1,TRBJ2-7,CAISGGQGRFYEQYF,TGTGCCATCAGTGGGGGACAGGGACGCTTCTACGAGCAGTACTTC
TRBV5-1,few,NA,TRBJ2-7,CASYEQYF,TGCGCCTCTTACGAGCAGTACTTC
TRBV29-1,NA,TRBD2,TRBJ2-3,CSVVLASGRAGEGADTQYF,TGCAGCGTTGTCCTTGCTAGCGGGAGGGCCGGAGAAGGCGCAGATACGCAGTATTTT
TRBV4-2,NA,NA,TRBJ1-4,CASSQGVGRREKLFF,TGTGCCAGCAGCCAAGGGGTCGGAAGAAGGGAAAAACTGTTTTTT
TRBV7-9,NA,NA,TRBJ1-2,CASSLGAGRSAF,TGTGCCAGCAGCTTAGGGGCAGGGCGATCGGCCTTC
TRBV20-1,NA,TRBD1,TRBJ2-4,CSATTGGARNIQYF,TGCAGTGCAACGACAGGGGGCGCTCGGAACATTCAGTACTTC
TRBV4-3,few,NA,TRBJ1-5,CASSQGWLTGGNQPQHF,TGCGCCAGCAGCCAAGGGTGGCTTACGGGGGGCAATCAGCCCCAGCATTTT
TRBV7-2,few,NA,TRBJ1-3,CASSWGSGALRNTIYF,TGTGCCAGCAGCTGGGGGTCGGGGGCTTTGAGAAACACCATATATTTT
TRBV5-1,NA,NA,TRBJ2-2,CASNPQGRTGELFF,TGCGCCAGCAACCCACAGGGAAGGACCGGGGAGCTGTTTTTT
TRBV23-1,few,NA,TRBJ1-2,CASSQFQWGYGYTF,TGCGCCAGCAGTCAATTCCAGTGGGGCTATGGCTACACCTTC
TRBV5-6,NA,NA,TRBJ2-1,CASSLGGVDEQFF,TGTGCCAGCAGCTTGGGGGGGGTCGATGAGCAGTTCTTC
TRBV12-3/TRBV12-4,NA,TRBD1,TRBJ2-7,CASGKDRAYEQYF,TGTGCCAGCGGAAAGGACAGGGCCTACGAGCAGTACTTC
TRBV29-1,NA,NA,TRBJ1-2,CSVWGSEGYTF,TGCAGCGTCTGGGGCAGCGAGGGCTACACCTTC
TRBV19,NA,TRBD1,TRBJ2-3,CASRTGGDTQYF,TGTGCCAGCCGAACAGGGGGGGATACGCAGTATTTT